Listed below are T cell receptor beta chains from one sample, sequenced in a study of T cell responses to AZD1222 COVID-19 vaccine. TCRdb keeps only in-frame clones here, not all; method: immunoSEQ multiplex PCR. The profile shows about 110,000 clones, 85% to 90% of them singletons. The sample was peripheral blood, taken on day 0 of AZD1222 vaccination. These TCRs come from an adult in good health. Both conserved end residues are part of each CDR3. D genes are given only for firm matches. A clone size is listed for some rows: how often the clone was seen (once, few, many), or a class if it is expanded.

>NA|NA|TRBJ2-7|16|TRBV4-1
TGCGCCAGCAGCCAAAACTCTCGCCCGCCTTATTACGAGCAGTACTTC
CASSQNSRPPYYEQYF
>NA|NA|TRBJ1-5|16|TRBV4-1
TGCGCCAGCAGCCTTTGGCCTTTGGATAGCAATCAGCCCCAGCATTTT
CASSLWPLDSNQPQHF
>NA|TRBD2|TRBJ2-1|15|TRBV5-4
TGTGCCAGCAGCTTGCTGGGACTAGCGAACAATGAGCAGTTCTTC
CASSLLGLANNEQFF
>NA|NA|TRBJ2-7|14|TRBV5-5
TGTGCCAGCAGCTCAGGACGGGTATCCTACGAGCAGTACTTC
CASSSGRVSYEQYF
>NA|NA|TRBJ1-6|11|TRBV5-1
TGCGCCAGCCCCCATAATTCACCCCTCCACTTT
CASPHNSPLHF
>once|TRBD1|TRBJ1-2|16|TRBV3-1/TRBV3-2
TGTGCCAGCAGCCAAGCCTTGGCAGGGGGCGCCGATGGCTACACCTTC
CASSQALAGGADGYTF
>NA|NA|TRBJ1-2|13|TRBV5-4
TGTGCCAGCAGCCCGACAGGTTTCTATGGCTACACCTTC
CASSPTGFYGYTF
>NA|TRBD1|TRBJ1-2|19|TRBV19
TGTGCCAGTAGTCCATCAGGGCCGGGACAGGGCTCCGCTAACTATGGCTACACCTTC
CASSPSGPGQGSANYGYTF
>few|NA|TRBJ1-2|16|TRBV6-5
TGTGCCAGCAGTTACTCGGGGCGACACACGGGGGATGGCTACACCTTC
CASSYSGRHTGDGYTF
>NA|TRBD1|TRBJ1-4|14|TRBV19
TGTGCCAGTAGTGTCCAGGGGGCCCTCGAAAAACTGTTTTTT
CASSVQGALEKLFF
>NA|NA|TRBJ1-6|12|TRBV10-1
TGCGCCAGCAGCGAAGCTTCAGGGGCCCTCCACTTT
CASSEASGALHF
>NA|NA|TRBJ2-1|13|TRBV7-3
TGTGCCAGCAGCTTAACAGGAGACAATGAGCAGTTCTTC
CASSLTGDNEQFF
>NA|NA|TRBJ2-5|14|TRBV5-4
TGTGCCTGTTCGGGGGCTAGTAGGCAAGAGACCCAGTACTTC
CACSGASRQETQYF
>NA|TRBD1|TRBJ1-6|16|TRBV7-9
TGTGCCAGCAGCTTCTCCGGACAGGCCCGTGGTTTACCCCTCCACTTT
CASSFSGQARGLPLHF
>NA|TRBD2|TRBJ2-1|18|TRBV24-1
TGTGCCACCAGTGATTCCTGGACTAGCGGGAGGGCCGGGAATGAGCAGTTCTTC
CATSDSWTSGRAGNEQFF